This note documents a single T cell receptor (beta chain) sequence. Its antigen is not known. In alopecia areata patients, both lesional scalp punch biopsies and peripheral blood were collected. This specimen belongs to a study of CD8+ T cells in alopecia areata. About the research overall: Treated patients swallowed 5 to 10 mg of oral tofacitinib twice daily. Patients took tofacitinib for 6 to 18 months, followed by 6 drug-free months. Regarding the study as a whole: Patients showed less clear TCR sequence sharing than mice, possibly partly because of HLA diversity. Alopecia totalis/universalis scalp especially showed more expanded CD8+ clones than normal scalp.

V shed 4 bases and J 10 bases; nucleotides not matched to a gene: 5. This CDR3 region has 13 residues. Sequencing used cDNA as its template, made by extracting RNA and reverse transcribing it. Profiling relied on immunoSEQ multiplex PCR, and the TCRdb table lists in-frame clones only, not all of them. Seen here are about 12,000 clones, roughly 56% observed once, and the top ten hold under 15%. V is TRBV23-1 and J is TRBJ1-4, with 8 bases that match TRBD1. TRBV23-1 qualifies as an ORF whose function is uncertain. The TCR originated in a human donor with alopecia areata. Material: skin. The CDR3 sequence is CASSRTGWGKLFF. In nucleotides, the CDR3 is TGCGCCAGCAGTCGGACAGGGTGGGGAAAACTGTTTTTT.